This TCR beta chain is from a study of blood T cell repertoires in COVID-19 (dated by TCRdb to the early 2020s). Notes on the research overall: Collaborator samples came from the United States, Italy and Spain and covered acute and convalescent phases of COVID-19. The material from the prospective study consisted of cDNA or gDNA derived from T cells, B-cell-depleted T cells, or PBMCs. Deeply sampled blood TCRbeta repertoires from subjects exposed to, actively infected with, or recovered from COVID-19 were included in the dataset. A freely available public database, intended as a resource for researchers studying the immune response to SARS-CoV-2, is where the repertoires were released. The samples were drawn from two sources: the first 160 participants of the ongoing ImmuneRACE study, and 1,254 subjects contributed by 6 global collaborators. Nearly every sample came with metadata listing a de-identified subject ID, COVID-19 status, age in years and sex. Where available, HLA class I and class II types were taken from metadata supplied by the sample provider and were not determined by assay-based typing.

The CDR3 covers 22 residues, taking in both the cysteine and the phenylalanine. Just CDR3 DNA is preserved here, 66 bases in frame from base 1. In the germline V gene, CDR1 corresponds to SGHDN and CDR2 to FVKESK. The junction shows trimming of 0 bases on V and 0 bases on J, and the gene matches do not reach 17 bases of it. The research as a whole found: Clinical and demographic metadata were provided uncurated, with the amount varying by source and participant.

In the prospective study, participants were about 18 to 89 years old, resided in fewer than 25 geographic areas of the United States, and were enrolled through a virtual design. To assign participants to cohorts, the prospective study relied on clinical history that participants themselves reported in a screening survey and a study questionnaire. Recovered participants in ImmuneRACE Cohort 3 were defined as having two consecutive negative NP/OP PCR tests, clearance from a healthcare professional, or resolution of symptoms. Each participant in the prospective study had whole blood, serum and a nasopharyngeal or oropharyngeal swab collected by mobile phlebotomists. Participants in the prospective study had the option to provide additional blood draws and questionnaires over an approximately two-month period. Before DNA extraction, prospective study blood samples were shipped either frozen or at room temperature.

As regards this clone: Its antigen is unknown. No base-level quality is on record; no much larger clone is a single base apart.

The immunoSEQ Assay, a bias-controlled multiplex PCR, was used to amplify TCRbeta CDR3 regions from genomic DNA. Per the authors' processing: Nucleated cell counts per sample were estimated from amplification of reference gene primers within the assay. To quantify the absolute abundance of each unique TCRbeta CDR3 rearrangement, sequence reads were collapsed and filtered. For each sample, productive Simpson clonality was calculated by taking the square root of Simpson's diversity index across productive rearrangements. As stored in TCRdb, this immuneACCESS dataset retains in-frame rearrangements with V and J assigned. A fraction of the clones does not appear; measured against another copy, unresolved V genes explain less than half of the discrepancy, and the remainder lacks a known reason. That table supplies the V and J calls and clone size; D and trimming were determined from the DNA. This sample comprises under 200,000 clones, 89% of them detected only once. The top ten clonotypes cover roughly 0.77% of the sample.

The V and J genes are TRBV14 and TRBJ2-5; TRBD2 lines up with 12 middle nucleotides. Sequencing input: PBMCs or T cells enriched from blood (not recorded which). The TCR sequence derives from a woman younger than 30 who had recovered from COVID-19. The CDR3 reads CASSQDRGGELAGGLYQETQYF. The DNA sequence reads TGTGCCAGCAGCCAAGATAGAGGGGGGGAGCTAGCGGGAGGGTTGTACCAAGAGACCCAGTACTTC. This CDR3, with the reference TRBV14 and TRBJ2-5 proteins standing in past its ends, gives the full variable domain EAGVTQFPSHSVIEKGQTVTLRCDPISGHDNLYWYRRVMGKEIKFLLHFVKESKQDESGMPNNRFLAERTGGTYSTLKVQPAELEDSGVYFCASSQDRGGELAGGLYQETQYFGPGTRLLVL.